One sample yielded the 25 T cell receptor beta chains listed below, sequenced in a study of shared clonotypes between healthy human individuals. Produced via immunoSEQ multiplex PCR; TCRdb's table is partial and in-frame only. Seen here are 100,000 or so clones, about 66% observed once, and the top ten hold roughly a quarter. The sample consisted of memory CD8+ T cells sorted from blood. Specified subset: CD45RO+ cells pooled with CCR7-negative TemRA cells. These TCRs come from a woman in her 30s in good health.

This chain uses TRBV27 with TRBJ1-2, with D perhaps TRBD1 (5 bases). CDR1 is MNHEY and CDR2 is SMNVEV in the germline V gene (reference sequence). Between the trimmed V and J ends, which lost 4 bases and 8 bases, there was a span of 23 bases. The CDR3 is made up of 16 amino acids. CDR3 sequence (DNA): TGTGCCAGCAGTTCCGGGGGGGGAACCACTCCGTGGGGCTACACCTTC. Encoded protein: CASSSGGGTTPWGYTF.

V and J are TRBV25-1 and TRBJ2-5; tentative D call: TRBD1 (5 bases). The end of the DNA fits TRBJ2-7 better, so the J call may be wrong. The CDR3 contains 17 residues. Per germline, CDR1 MGHDK and CDR2 SYGVNS. CDR3 in amino acids: CASSGGPGLSSSYEQYF. CDR3 DNA sequence: TGTGCCAGCAGTGGGGGCCCTGGGTTATCCTCCTCCTACGAGCAGTACTTC.

The chain employs TRBV7-9 and TRBJ1-5; the D is unclear. Trimming left V 1 base short and J 9 bases short, with 7 bases between. The CDR3 runs 12 residues. Germline CDR1 and CDR2: SEHNR and FQNEAQ (reference sequence). CDR3 bases: TGTGCCAGCAGCTTAGACTCAGGGCCCCAGCATTTT. This gives the protein CASSLDSGPQHF.

Written as DNA, the CDR3 is TGTGCCAGCAGCGATGACCGGGACTCAGTAAACACCATATATTTT. Protein: CASSDDRDSVNTIYF. The J gene is TRBJ1-3, the V gene TRBV7-9; tentatively, D is TRBD1 (5 bases). CDR3 size: 15 residues. V lost 5 bases, J lost 6 bases, and 17 bases lay in between. Germline lookup yields CDR1 SEHNR and CDR2 FQNEAQ (reference sequence).

The rearrangement uses TRBV28 and TRBJ1-1; 7 nucleotides agree with TRBD1. The germline V gene encodes CDR1 MDHEN and CDR2 SYDVKM. The CDR3 sequence is 15 residues long. The trim removed 6 bases at V and 8 bases at J, leaving 15 bases unmatched. The CDR3 loop reads CASSQGDILRSEAFF. CDR3 bases: TGTGCCAGCAGCCAGGGGGACATATTACGCTCGGAAGCTTTCTTT.

This chain links TRBV14 with TRBJ2-5; D could derive from TRBD1 or TRBD2 (5 bases each). The J call may be wrong; the DNA end is better matched by TRBJ2-7. The germline gives CDR1 SGHDN, CDR2 FVKESK. The CDR3 is 14 amino acids. CDR3 coding DNA: TGTGCCAGCAGCCCGTGGGACGGATCCTACGAGCAGTACTTC. It translates to CASSPWDGSYEQYF.

The V and J genes are TRBV14 and TRBJ2-7; D perhaps matches TRBD1 (6 bases). With 4 bases removed from V and 4 bases from J, the gap between germline ends came to 17 bases. This CDR3 spans 15 amino acids. Germline V CDR1 and CDR2: SGHDN, FVKESK. The CDR3, as DNA: TGTGCCAGCAGCCTCAATTTAGGGGGAAAATACGAGCAGTACTTC. This gives the protein CASSLNLGGKYEQYF.

V is TRBV19 and J is TRBJ2-1; 9 bases map to TRBD2. The CDR3 spans 15 residues. After removal of 4 bases from V and 6 bases from J, the junction contained 7 bases not matched to a gene. Germline-derived CDR1 and CDR2 are LNHDA and SQIVND (reference sequence). CDR3 protein: CASSSLQREANEQFF. The CDR3, as DNA: TGTGCCAGTAGTAGTCTACAGCGGGAGGCCAATGAGCAGTTCTTC. Drawing the rest from reference TRBV19 and TRBJ2-1, the complete variable domain is DGGITQSPKYLFRKEGQNVTLSCEQNLNHDAMYWYRQDPGQGLRLIYYSQIVNDFQKGDIAEGYSVSREKKESFPLTVTSAQKNPTAFYLCASSSLQREANEQFFGPGTRLTVL.

This clone showed up just once. The chain uses TRBV4-1 and TRBJ1-3, with 8 positions matching TRBD1. The V and J ends lost 1 base and 2 bases, in that order; junction bases with no gene match: 4. Germline assignment: CDR1 MGHRA and CDR2 YSYEKL. The CDR3 is made up of 16 amino acids. The CDR3 loop is CASSQAQQGAGNTIYF. CDR3 in DNA: TGCGCCAGCAGCCAAGCCCAACAGGGGGCTGGAAACACCATATATTTT.

This clone was counted a single time. V usage is TRBV29-1 and J usage is TRBJ2-7; D is ambiguous. The CDR3 has 12 amino acids. From germline, CDR1 is SQVTM and CDR2 ANQGSEA. With 4 bases removed from V and 4 bases from J, the gap between germline ends came to 11 bases. The CDR3 protein is CSVGVQAYEQYF. Here the CDR3 DNA reads TGCAGCGTTGGTGTGCAGGCATACGAGCAGTACTTC.

J is TRBJ1-2 and V is TRBV7-9; D is unclear. CDR3 length equals 13 residues. Germline V gene lookup returns CDR1 SEHNR and CDR2 FQNEAQ (reference sequence). Trimming cost V 5 bases and J 7 bases, with 14 bases left between them. CDR3 loop: CASSMTGFGGYTF. The CDR3 nucleotides are TGTGCCAGCAGCATGACTGGGTTCGGTGGCTACACCTTC.

The chain combines TRBV4-2 with TRBJ2-1, with D possibly being TRBD2 (6 bases). The CDR3 totals 17 residues. V lost 2 bases to trimming and J lost 0 bases, with 14 bases between them. The germline V gene has CDR1 LGHNA and CDR2 YNFKEQ. CDR3 region: CASSQRGAYYSYNEQFF. The CDR3 DNA sequence: TGTGCCAGCAGCCAACGCGGGGCCTACTACTCCTACAATGAGCAGTTCTTC.

This chain connects TRBV7-9 to TRBJ2-7; maybe TRBD1 (7 bases). V was cut by 2 bases and J by 2 bases, with 16 bases left in between. The CDR3 has 16 amino acids. The V gene's germline CDR1 is SEHNR and CDR2 FQNEAQ (reference sequence). This CDR3 is CASSLPRGTVTYEQYF. CDR3 nucleotide sequence: TGTGCCAGCAGCTTACCTCGGGGGACAGTAACCTACGAGCAGTACTTC.

This clone was seen more than once but under ten times. This chain uses TRBV6-1 with TRBJ2-2; the D is unclear. Germline V gene sequence: CDR1 MNHNS, CDR2 SASEGT. CDR3 length: 14 residues. The V end lost 1 base, the J end lost 4 bases, and 7 bases lay between the germline ends. The CDR3 DNA reads as TGTGCCAGCAGTGAAGGTCAGACCACCGGGGAGCTGTTTTTT. It specifies CASSEGQTTGELFF.

The chain uses TRBV6-5 and TRBJ2-7; the D is unclear. CDR3 length: 15 residues. The germline V gene encodes CDR1 MNHEY and CDR2 SVGAGI. Trimming left V 0 bases short and J 0 bases short, with 9 bases between. The CDR3: CASSYSIGSSYEQYF. CDR3 DNA: TGTGCCAGCAGTTACTCGATAGGTAGCTCCTACGAGCAGTACTTC.

In this sample, this clone turned up a few times. The chain carries TRBV20-1 and TRBJ2-7, with D unclear. Trimming took off 3 bases at V and 6 bases at J, with 0 bases between the two ends. Germline-derived CDR1 and CDR2 are DFQATT and SNEGSKA (reference sequence). The CDR3 runs 8 residues. CDR3 DNA sequence: TGCAGTGCTAGCGAGCAGTACTTC. This gives the protein CSASEQYF.

The rearrangement links TRBV23-1 to TRBJ2-2; TRBD1 matches 10 bases. TRBV23-1 falls under the ORF class, with uncertain function. V shed 3 bases, J shed 5 bases, and the junction held 12 bases outside the gene matches. CDR3 length equals 18 residues. The CDR3 region is CASSHYRDRGDGTGELFF. As DNA, the CDR3 is TGCGCCAGCAGTCACTACCGGGACAGGGGTGATGGGACCGGGGAGCTGTTTTTT.

A remark on this clone: A single base is all that separates this from a far larger clone, so a read error is likely. This same CDR3 is encoded by further DNA sequences in the sample. V usage is TRBV11-3 and J usage is TRBJ2-1; D gene uncertain. Germline V gene lookup returns CDR1 SGHNT and CDR2 YENEEA. This CDR3 comprises 15 residues. The CDR3 nucleotides read TGTGCTAGCAGCTTAGGACCAACATTTGGGAATGAGCAGTTCTTC. It codes for CASSLGPTFGNEQFF.

The chain combines TRBV29-1 with TRBJ2-1, with D possibly being TRBD1 or TRBD2 (5 bases each). This CDR3 comprises 15 residues. The germline V gene has CDR1 SQVTM and CDR2 ANQGSEA. The V end lost 3 bases, the J end lost 7 bases, and 19 bases lay between the germline ends. CDR3 sequence: CSVEPGAKASNEQFF. The CDR3 bases are TGCAGCGTTGAGCCCGGGGCAAAAGCATCGAATGAGCAGTTCTTC.

The rearrangement links TRBV12-5 to TRBJ1-1; 8 nucleotides line up with TRBD1. The CDR3 runs to 12 residues. After removal of 4 bases from V and 11 bases from J, the junction contained 6 bases not matched to a gene. Germline V gene lookup returns CDR1 LGHNT and CDR2 FRNRAP. DNA for the CDR3: TGTGCTAGTGGTTCCGAGGACAGGGCGGCTTTCTTT. Translating gives CASGSEDRAAFF.

Here the CDR3 DNA reads TGCGCCAGCAATGAGGGGCTGCTGAGAGCGGGAGCCCTGTACTACGAGCAGTACTTC. It specifies CASNEGLLRAGALYYEQYF. The chain has TRBV5-1 and TRBJ2-7; TRBD2 aligns across 8 bases. Germline V CDR1 and CDR2: SGHRS, YFSETQ. This CDR3 is 19 amino acids long. V was clipped by 6 bases and J by 3 bases; unmatched bases: 23.

The DNA of the CDR3 is TGTGCCAGCAGTGACCGGACTAGCGACTACACAGATACGCAGTATTTT. Translating it yields CASSDRTSDYTDTQYF. The V and J genes are TRBV27 and TRBJ2-3, with 9 bases fitting TRBD2. V shed 5 bases and J 2 bases; nucleotides not matched to a gene: 8. Germline CDR1 is MNHEY and CDR2 is SMNVEV (reference sequence). The CDR3 has 16 amino acids.

As regards this clone: This may be a read error, as it is one base from a much larger clone. Other DNA variants within this sample encode the same CDR3. The chain has TRBV6-4 and TRBJ2-3; TRBD2 aligns across 11 bases. V shed 3 bases and J 1 base; nucleotides not matched to a gene: 0. The CDR3 is 15 residues long. Germline V gene lookup returns CDR1 MRHNA and CDR2 SNTAGT. CDR3 sequence (DNA): TGTGCCAGCAGTGAGACTAGCGGGGGCACAGATACGCAGTATTTT. It specifies CASSETSGGTDTQYF.

V and J are TRBV4-2 and TRBJ2-5, with D possibly being TRBD1 (5 bases). From germline, CDR1 is LGHNA and CDR2 YNFKEQ. Trimming removed 0 bases at V and 6 bases at J, with 20 bases between. This CDR3 region has 17 residues. The CDR3 spells CASSQDYGAHPLKTQYF. CDR3 DNA: TGTGCCAGCAGCCAAGATTATGGGGCACACCCCCTGAAGACCCAGTACTTC.

This clone was found many times. The J gene is TRBJ1-2, the V gene TRBV29-1; D remains ambiguous. The germline V gene encodes CDR1 SQVTM and CDR2 ANQGSEA. There are 16 residues in the CDR3. Trimming removed 2 bases at V and 4 bases at J, with 20 bases between. The chain's CDR3 is CSVETLPPRTVYGYTF. CDR3 DNA: TGCAGCGTTGAAACCCTCCCACCCAGAACCGTCTATGGCTACACCTTC.